This entry lists 4 T cell receptor beta chains sequenced from one sample in a study of T cells after yellow fever vaccination. Using its own MiXCR run on the 5' RACE reads, TCRdb lists one record per CDR3 protein. Of about 350,000 distinct CDR3 sequences in the sample, approximately 4% were seen once. The input for sequencing was PBMCs, taken 5 days after the yellow fever booster vaccination. These receptors were obtained from a man aged 18 to 30 who received the YFV17D yellow fever vaccine.

V is TRBV7-6 and J is TRBJ2-5, with TRBD1 identical over 9 bases. The germline V gene encodes CDR1 SGHVS and CDR2 FNYEAQ. Unmatched junction bases numbered 7, after V lost 3 bases and J lost 5 bases. CDR3 length equals 15 residues. In nucleotides, the CDR3 is TGTGCCAGCAGCTTTGGACAGGGGAGTATGGAGACCCAGTACTTC. Residues: CASSFGQGSMETQYF.

Only a few counts were recorded for this clonotype. The chain has TRBV5-1 and TRBJ2-2, with D maybe TRBD1 (5 bases). The germline V gene encodes CDR1 SGHRS and CDR2 YFSETQ. The V end lost 4 bases, the J end lost 6 bases, and 16 bases lay between the germline ends. CDR3 size: 15 residues. The CDR3, as DNA: TGCGCCAGCAGCCCCAGGGAACTTAATCCCGGGGAGCTGTTTTTT. This translates into CASSPRELNPGELFF. The variable domain in full, completed from reference TRBV5-1 and TRBJ2-2, reads KAGVTQTPRYLIKTRGQQVTLSCSPISGHRSVSWYQQTPGQGLQFLFEYFSETQRNKGNFPGRFSGRQFSNSRSEMNVSTLELGDSALYLCASSPRELNPGELFFGEGSRLTVL.

This clonotype has a count of ten or more. This sequence joins TRBV18 and TRBJ2-3; D unresolved. Germline CDR1 and CDR2: KGHSH and LQKENI. CDR3 size: 13 residues. V was shortened by 6 bases and J by 4 bases, with 11 bases between the two germline ends. CDR3 region: CASSPSLPDTQYF. CDR3 nucleotide sequence: TGTGCCAGCTCTCCGAGCCTCCCAGATACGCAGTATTTT.

The chain combines TRBV5-8 with TRBJ2-1; weak D call: TRBD1 (6 bases). The V and J ends lost 4 bases and 0 bases respectively, with 14 bases between them. This CDR3 has 16 residues. Germline CDR1 SGHTS, CDR2 YDEGEE. In DNA, the CDR3 is TGTGCCAGCAGCAGAGACAGGTCCTACTCCTACAATGAGCAGTTCTTC. Its translation is CASSRDRSYSYNEQFF.